The rows below give T cell receptor beta chains drawn from one sample of a study of blood T cell repertoires in COVID-19. Using immunoSEQ multiplex PCR, the repertoire was profiled, and TCRdb retains in-frame clones only, with some absent. The sample lists 200,000 to 300,000 clones; around 86% were seen once. Source material: PBMCs or T cells enriched from blood (not recorded which). The receptors shown here come from a woman aged 45-65 years who had recovered from COVID-19. Each CDR3 is given with its conserved first and last residue. The D gene is left open where the match is weak. The size entry is marked missing in some rows and otherwise reads once, few, many or a size class.

J | size | V | D | CDR3 | DNA
TRBJ2-1 | . | TRBV27 | TRBD2 | CASSRILAGRVNEQFF | TGTGCCAGCAGCCGGATCCTAGCGGGGAGAGTCAATGAGCAGTTCTTC
TRBJ1-4 | . | TRBV9 | . | CASSQTTWRGNEKLFF | TGTGCCAGCAGCCAGACAACCTGGCGTGGTAATGAAAAACTGTTTTTT
TRBJ2-7 | . | TRBV28 | . | CASSFSLALHPSYEQYF | TGTGCCAGCAGTTTCTCTCTAGCGCTTCATCCGTCCTACGAGCAGTACTTC
TRBJ2-3 | . | TRBV7-7 | TRBD2 | CASSPGGGVTDTQYF | TGTGCTAGCAGCCCGGGCGGGGGGGTTACAGATACGCAGTATTTT
TRBJ1-2 | . | TRBV6-5 | TRBD1 | CASSYSMGQGHYGYTF | TGTGCCAGCAGTTACTCGATGGGACAGGGTCACTATGGCTACACCTTC
TRBJ1-6 | . | TRBV3-1/TRBV3-2 | . | CASSHFDARDSPLHF | TGTGCCAGCAGCCACTTCGATGCGCGAGATTCACCCCTCCACTTT
TRBJ1-2 | . | TRBV6-4 | . | CASSQYTF | TGTGCCAGCAGTCAGTACACCTTC
TRBJ2-3 | . | TRBV9 | . | CASSVGSGHTDTQYF | TGTGCCAGCAGCGTGGGTAGCGGACACACAGATACGCAGTATTTT
TRBJ1-4 | . | TRBV4-1 | . | CASSQKAVTTNEKLFF | TGCGCCAGCAGCCAAAAAGCGGTGACAACTAATGAAAAACTGTTTTTT
TRBJ2-6 | . | TRBV27 | . | CASSPRGADGANVLTF | TGTGCCAGCAGTCCTCGGGGGGCGGATGGGGCCAACGTCCTGACTTTC
TRBJ1-4 | . | TRBV7-2 | . | CASSQRLGAGRSTNEKLFF | TGTGCCAGCAGCCAAAGACTAGGCGCGGGCCGATCAACTAATGAAAAACTGTTTTTT
TRBJ2-3 | . | TRBV12-3/TRBV12-4 | . | CASSLGRTDTQYF | TGTGCCAGCAGTTTGGGGCGTACAGATACGCAGTATTTT
TRBJ2-4 | once | TRBV2 | TRBD1 | CASSESPGTANIQYF | TGTGCCAGCAGTGAATCCCCCGGGACAGCAAACATTCAGTACTTC
TRBJ1-6 | . | TRBV2 | TRBD1 | CASSRTGANSPLHF | TGTGCCAGCAGTCGAACAGGGGCGAATTCACCCCTCCACTTT
TRBJ2-1 | . | TRBV10-3 | TRBD1 | CAISEYRGDEQFF | TGTGCCATCAGTGAATACAGGGGTGATGAGCAGTTCTTC
TRBJ1-2 | . | TRBV18 | TRBD1 | CASSPDDRVGYTF | TGTGCCAGCTCCCCAGATGACAGGGTTGGCTACACCTTC
TRBJ2-1 | . | TRBV9 | TRBD2 | CASSVTGGGVHEQFF | TGTGCCAGCAGCGTGACCGGCGGGGGGGTCCATGAGCAGTTCTTC
TRBJ1-6 | . | TRBV28 | TRBD1 | CASSPMDRRNSPLHF | TGTGCCAGCAGCCCAATGGACAGGAGAAATTCACCCCTCCACTTT
TRBJ2-2 | . | TRBV2 | . | CASSVENTGELFF | TGTGCCAGCAGTGTAGAGAACACCGGGGAGCTGTTTTTT
TRBJ2-3 | . | TRBV7-9 | . | CASSPGADTQYF | TGTGCCAGCAGCCCGGGGGCAGATACGCAGTATTTT
TRBJ2-3 | . | TRBV27 | . | CASSLSLSVNTDTQYF | TGTGCCAGCAGTTTATCGCTCTCGGTAAACACAGATACGCAGTATTTT
TRBJ2-7 | few | TRBV6-1 | . | CASSEVVAGYEQYF | TGTGCCAGCAGTGAAGTGGTGGCGGGGTACGAGCAGTACTTC
TRBJ2-5 | . | TRBV7-4 | TRBD2 | CASSPGTSDQETQYF | TGTGCCAGCAGCCCAGGGACTAGCGACCAAGAGACCCAGTACTTC
TRBJ2-2 | . | TRBV7-9 | . | CASIVPTGELFF | TGTGCCAGCATCGTCCCGACCGGGGAGCTGTTTTTT
TRBJ2-1 | . | TRBV28 | TRBD1 | CASILGTALGNEQFF | TGTGCCAGCATTTTAGGGACAGCCTTAGGCAATGAGCAGTTCTTC
TRBJ1-6 | . | TRBV7-6 | TRBD1 | CASSRGQDSPLHF | TGTGCCAGCAGCAGGGGACAGGATTCACCCCTCCACTTT
TRBJ2-5 | . | TRBV7-2 | . | CASSSVMRASDQETQYF | TGTGCCAGCAGCTCAGTGATGAGAGCTAGCGATCAAGAGACCCAGTACTTC
TRBJ1-2 | . | TRBV19 | . | CASSRTGGYTF | TGTGCCAGTAGTAGGACGGGAGGCTACACCTTC
TRBJ2-2 | once | TRBV30 | TRBD2 | CAWGGLAGANTGELFF | TGTGCCTGGGGGGGACTAGCGGGAGCGAACACCGGGGAGCTGTTTTTT
TRBJ2-1 | . | TRBV7-2 | TRBD1 | CASSPRDRGSNEQFF | TGTGCCAGCAGCCCCCGGGACAGGGGATCAAATGAGCAGTTCTTC
TRBJ1-6 | few | TRBV27 | . | CASGRSSSPLHF | TGTGCCAGCGGCCGGTCTAGTTCACCCCTCCACTTT
TRBJ1-1 | . | TRBV11-3 | . | CASSLGANTEAFF | TGTGCCAGCAGCTTAGGGGCGAACACTGAAGCTTTCTTT
TRBJ2-7 | . | TRBV3-1/TRBV3-2 | . | CASSQVEMEQYF | TGTGCCAGCAGCCAAGTTGAGATGGAGCAGTACTTC
TRBJ2-6 | . | TRBV28 | TRBD2 | CASSLGGTGANVLTF | TGTGCCAGCAGCCTCGGGGGGACTGGGGCCAACGTCCTGACTTTC
TRBJ1-1 | . | TRBV3-1/TRBV3-2 | TRBD1 | CASSRQGGTEAFF | TGTGCCAGCAGCCGACAGGGCGGCACTGAAGCTTTCTTT
TRBJ1-2 | . | TRBV18 | . | CASSNSRRSPTF | TGTGCCAGCTCAAACAGCAGGCGCTCCCCCACCTTC
TRBJ1-3 | . | TRBV7-9 | . | CASSDTGNTIYF | TGTGCCAGCAGCGACACTGGAAACACCATATATTTT
TRBJ1-6 | . | TRBV3-1/TRBV3-2 | . | CASNGRVSSPLHF | TGTGCCAGCAATGGCAGGGTATCTTCACCCCTCCACTTT
TRBJ1-2 | . | TRBV18 | TRBD1 | CASSPRRGAGGGYGYTF | TGTGCCAGCTCGCCCCGGAGGGGAGCAGGGGGCGGCTATGGCTACACCTTC
TRBJ2-3 | . | TRBV11-3 | TRBD1 | CASSLRDSYTDTQYF | TGTGCCAGCAGCCTCCGGGACAGCTACACAGATACGCAGTATTTT
TRBJ2-7 | once | TRBV11-3 | . | CASSLGTVINSGHYEQYF | TGTGCCAGCAGCTTAGGGACGGTTATTAATAGCGGTCACTACGAGCAGTACTTC
TRBJ1-3 | . | TRBV18 | . | CASSHGLQRGLGNTIYF | TGTGCCAGCTCGCATGGGCTCCAGAGGGGACTTGGAAACACCATATATTTT
TRBJ2-1 | . | TRBV5-1 | . | CASSWGRYSYNEQFF | TGCGCCAGCAGCTGGGGCAGGTACTCCTACAATGAGCAGTTCTTC
TRBJ2-1 | few | TRBV6-5 | . | CAAGRAFYNEQFF | TGTGCCGCGGGACGGGCGTTCTACAATGAGCAGTTCTTC
TRBJ1-2 | few | TRBV30 | . | CAWSAAIGGTNYGYTF | TGTGCCTGGAGTGCGGCTATTGGAGGGACTAACTATGGCTACACCTTC
TRBJ2-1 | . | TRBV7-2 | TRBD2 | CASSSHGTSGSYNEQFF | TGTGCCAGCAGCTCGCACGGGACTAGCGGCTCATACAATGAGCAGTTCTTC
TRBJ2-7 | . | TRBV29-1 | TRBD2 | CSLISGTDNGTSGRSSYEQYF | TGCAGCCTCATATCCGGGACGGATAACGGGACTAGCGGGAGGAGCTCCTACGAGCAGTACTTC
TRBJ2-2 | few | TRBV30 | . | CAWSRGTGELFF | TGTGCCTGGAGTAGAGGAACCGGGGAGCTGTTTTTT
TRBJ2-7 | . | TRBV5-6 | . | CASSLGPSGYEQYF | TGTGCCAGCAGCTTGGGGCCATCGGGCTACGAGCAGTACTTC
TRBJ1-1 | . | TRBV3-1/TRBV3-2 | . | CASSQNDRLKAFF | TGTGCCAGCAGCCAAAACGACAGGTTGAAAGCTTTCTTT
TRBJ2-7 | . | TRBV5-4 | . | CASSFTGSSYEQYF | TGTGCCAGCAGCTTTACAGGGAGCTCCTACGAGCAGTACTTC
TRBJ2-7 | few | TRBV7-2 | TRBD1 | CASSWQAGGQGAYEQYF | TGTGCCAGCAGCTGGCAGGCGGGCGGACAGGGGGCTTACGAGCAGTACTTC
TRBJ1-2 | . | TRBV15 | . | CATSLDSNYGYTF | TGTGCCACCAGCTTGGACAGCAACTATGGCTACACCTTC
TRBJ2-1 | . | TRBV7-2 | TRBD2 | CASSPRDYRGEQFF | TGTGCCAGCAGCCCCCGGGACTACCGGGGTGAGCAGTTCTTC
TRBJ2-3 | . | TRBV19 | TRBD2 | CASSPNVGLAGQGTDTQYF | TGTGCCAGTAGTCCCAACGTGGGACTAGCGGGCCAAGGCACAGATACGCAGTATTTT
TRBJ2-1 | . | TRBV19 | . | CASSSWQGYNEQFF | TGTGCCAGTAGTAGCTGGCAGGGGTACAATGAGCAGTTCTTC
TRBJ1-2 | . | TRBV3-1/TRBV3-2 | TRBD1 | CASSQGPGGYGYTF | TGTGCCAGCAGCCAAGGTCCAGGGGGGTATGGCTACACCTTC
TRBJ2-5 | once | TRBV7-2 | . | CASSSRVQETQYF | TGTGCCAGCAGCTCCAGGGTTCAAGAGACCCAGTACTTC
TRBJ1-6 | . | TRBV30 | TRBD1 | CAGYRGGNSPLHF | TGTGCCGGCTACAGGGGTGGGAATTCACCCCTCCACTTT